This is a list of T cell receptor beta chains from one sample in a study of T cell responses to AZD1222 COVID-19 vaccine. Sequencing used immunoSEQ multiplex PCR; TCRdb keeps in-frame clones, though not all of them. Seen here are under 95,000 clones, around nine tenths observed once, and the top ten hold less than 9%. The sequences come from peripheral blood, collected 28 days after the second AZD1222 dose. Receptor source: an adult who received the AZD1222 COVID-19 vaccine. CDR3s include the opening cysteine and the closing phenylalanine or tryptophan. A D gene is named only where the DNA matches it firmly. Size tells how often a clone was seen (once, few, many) or the class of an expanded clone, and some rows leave it out.

d_gene: TRBD1
abundance: .
v_gene: TRBV5-6
j_gene: TRBJ1-1
CDR3nt: TGTGCCAGCAGCTTGAATGGACAGGGGTCGACTGAAGCTTTCTTT
CDR3aa: CASSLNGQGSTEAFF

d_gene: .
abundance: .
v_gene: TRBV10-3
j_gene: TRBJ2-4
CDR3nt: TGTGCCATCAGTGAGGGTTCGGGGTCGTTGGCCAAAAACATTCAGTACTTC
CDR3aa: CAISEGSGSLAKNIQYF

d_gene: .
abundance: .
v_gene: TRBV15
j_gene: TRBJ1-2
CDR3nt: TGTGCCACCAGCAGAGATCTCGGGGGGCCCTATGGCTACACCTTC
CDR3aa: CATSRDLGGPYGYTF

d_gene: .
abundance: .
v_gene: TRBV19
j_gene: TRBJ1-2
CDR3nt: TGTGCCAGTATTCAAGATCGGACAGCTTATGGCTACACCTTC
CDR3aa: CASIQDRTAYGYTF

d_gene: .
abundance: .
v_gene: TRBV10-1
j_gene: TRBJ1-2
CDR3nt: TGCGCCAGCCATTCGCGGAGCGGGTATGGCTACACCTTC
CDR3aa: CASHSRSGYGYTF

d_gene: .
abundance: .
v_gene: TRBV6-5
j_gene: TRBJ1-1
CDR3nt: TGTGCCAGCAGTTACTCGATACAGTTCACTGAAGCTTTCTTT
CDR3aa: CASSYSIQFTEAFF

d_gene: TRBD2
abundance: .
v_gene: TRBV15
j_gene: TRBJ2-1
CDR3nt: TGTGCCACCAGCAGATCGGGAGGCTCCTACAATGAGCAGTTCTTC
CDR3aa: CATSRSGGSYNEQFF

d_gene: TRBD2
abundance: .
v_gene: TRBV3-1/TRBV3-2
j_gene: TRBJ2-7
CDR3nt: TGTGCCAGCAGCGGGGAGGGCTACGAGCAGTACTTC
CDR3aa: CASSGEGYEQYF

d_gene: .
abundance: once
v_gene: TRBV27
j_gene: TRBJ2-7
CDR3nt: TGTGCCAGCAGAACAGTCCTAGGCGAGCAGTACTTC
CDR3aa: CASRTVLGEQYF

d_gene: .
abundance: .
v_gene: TRBV5-4
j_gene: TRBJ2-1
CDR3nt: TGTGCCAGCAGCTTGTATCAGGGTTACAATGAGCAGTTCTTC
CDR3aa: CASSLYQGYNEQFF

d_gene: TRBD2
abundance: once
v_gene: TRBV5-1
j_gene: TRBJ2-7
CDR3nt: TGCGCCAGCAGCCCCCTGGCGACTAGCGGGTTCTCCTACGAGCAGTACTTC
CDR3aa: CASSPLATSGFSYEQYF

d_gene: .
abundance: .
v_gene: TRBV29-1
j_gene: TRBJ1-1
CDR3nt: TGCAGCGTTCCCCCCGGCCGGGGGCAAAAACGGGGGACTGAAGCTTTCTTT
CDR3aa: CSVPPGRGQKRGTEAFF

d_gene: TRBD1
abundance: .
v_gene: TRBV7-8
j_gene: TRBJ2-6
CDR3nt: TGTGCCAGCAGCGCAGGACAGGGGGGGACCTCTGGGGCCAACGTCCTGACTTTC
CDR3aa: CASSAGQGGTSGANVLTF

d_gene: .
abundance: .
v_gene: TRBV6-1
j_gene: TRBJ1-3
CDR3nt: TGTGCCAGCAGTGAAGGACTAACTTCGACCGGGGCTGGAAACACCATATATTTT
CDR3aa: CASSEGLTSTGAGNTIYF

d_gene: .
abundance: .
v_gene: TRBV18
j_gene: TRBJ2-5
CDR3nt: TGTGCCAGCTCCCAGGACAGACAGACCCAGTACTTC
CDR3aa: CASSQDRQTQYF

d_gene: .
abundance: .
v_gene: TRBV28
j_gene: TRBJ1-1
CDR3nt: TGTGCCAGCAGTCATGGATGGCGCACTGAAGCTTTCTTT
CDR3aa: CASSHGWRTEAFF

d_gene: .
abundance: few
v_gene: TRBV4-3
j_gene: TRBJ1-5
CDR3nt: TGCGCCAGCAGCCAAGTGGGAGATCAGCCCCAGCATTTT
CDR3aa: CASSQVGDQPQHF

d_gene: TRBD1
abundance: .
v_gene: TRBV4-1
j_gene: TRBJ1-2
CDR3nt: TGCGCCAGCAGCCAAAGACAGGGGAATGGTAACTATGGCTACACCTTC
CDR3aa: CASSQRQGNGNYGYTF

d_gene: .
abundance: .
v_gene: TRBV6-4
j_gene: TRBJ1-5
CDR3nt: TGTGCCAGCAGTGACTCGGCAGGGAATCAGCCCCAGCATTTT
CDR3aa: CASSDSAGNQPQHF

d_gene: TRBD1
abundance: .
v_gene: TRBV19
j_gene: TRBJ1-2
CDR3nt: TGTGCCAGTACCCCCGTGACAGGGGTGAACTATGGCTACACCTTC
CDR3aa: CASTPVTGVNYGYTF

d_gene: .
abundance: .
v_gene: TRBV6-4
j_gene: TRBJ1-1
CDR3nt: TGTGCCAGCAGTGAGGGCGATAACACTGAAGCTTTCTTT
CDR3aa: CASSEGDNTEAFF

d_gene: TRBD1
abundance: few
v_gene: TRBV6-5
j_gene: TRBJ1-1
CDR3nt: TGTGCCAGCAGTCCCGGGACAGAGAACACTGAAGCTTTCTTT
CDR3aa: CASSPGTENTEAFF

d_gene: .
abundance: .
v_gene: TRBV5-1
j_gene: TRBJ1-1
CDR3nt: TGCGCCAGCAGCTTGGATCCGGCGATGAACACTGAAGCTTTCTTT
CDR3aa: CASSLDPAMNTEAFF

d_gene: TRBD1
abundance: once
v_gene: TRBV19
j_gene: TRBJ2-1
CDR3nt: TGTGCCAGTAACGGACAGGCTGGGATCTACAATGAGCAGTTCTTC
CDR3aa: CASNGQAGIYNEQFF

d_gene: .
abundance: .
v_gene: TRBV5-5
j_gene: TRBJ2-3
CDR3nt: TGTGCCAGCAGCTCTACCACAGATACGCAGTATTTT
CDR3aa: CASSSTTDTQYF

d_gene: TRBD1
abundance: once
v_gene: TRBV3-1/TRBV3-2
j_gene: TRBJ1-1
CDR3nt: TGTGCCAGCAGCCAAGTCAGGGGGCGCAGGGGCCGGAACACTGAAGCTTTCTTT
CDR3aa: CASSQVRGRRGRNTEAFF

d_gene: TRBD2
abundance: .
v_gene: TRBV6-2/TRBV6-3
j_gene: TRBJ2-1
CDR3nt: TGTGCCAGCAGTGGGACTAGAAGGATTGCAGATGAGCAGTTCTTC
CDR3aa: CASSGTRRIADEQFF

d_gene: .
abundance: .
v_gene: TRBV29-1
j_gene: TRBJ2-7
CDR3nt: TGCAGCGTCGCTCCCCGGGATCCCTACGAGCAGTACTTC
CDR3aa: CSVAPRDPYEQYF

d_gene: TRBD2
abundance: .
v_gene: TRBV11-2
j_gene: TRBJ2-7
CDR3nt: TGTGCCAGCAGCCCTCTCCGCGCTCGCGCGGGAGGAGCCTACGAGCAGTACTTC
CDR3aa: CASSPLRARAGGAYEQYF

d_gene: .
abundance: .
v_gene: TRBV4-3
j_gene: TRBJ1-1
CDR3nt: TGCGCCAGCAGCCAAGGTTTCCGCCGGTACGCTGAAGCTTTCTTT
CDR3aa: CASSQGFRRYAEAFF

d_gene: TRBD2
abundance: .
v_gene: TRBV5-5
j_gene: TRBJ2-1
CDR3nt: TGTGCCAGCAGCTTCGTGGCGGGAGGCTACTACAATGAGCAGTTCTTC
CDR3aa: CASSFVAGGYYNEQFF

d_gene: TRBD2
abundance: .
v_gene: TRBV5-5
j_gene: TRBJ2-3
CDR3nt: TGTGCCAGCAGCTTGGGGGCGGGAGAGTCAAATACGCAGTATTTT
CDR3aa: CASSLGAGESNTQYF

d_gene: .
abundance: .
v_gene: TRBV19
j_gene: TRBJ2-7
CDR3nt: TGTGCCAGTAGTATTGGCCCCTTACTAGCACCTTCTTACGAGCAGTACTTC
CDR3aa: CASSIGPLLAPSYEQYF

d_gene: .
abundance: once
v_gene: TRBV27
j_gene: TRBJ1-4
CDR3nt: TGTGCCAGCAGTTTACAGGGTGCTAATGAAAAACTGTTTTTT
CDR3aa: CASSLQGANEKLFF

d_gene: TRBD2
abundance: .
v_gene: TRBV14
j_gene: TRBJ2-4
CDR3nt: TGTGCCAGCAGCCAAGGGGGACTCCAGCGGGGAAAAAACATTCAGTACTTC
CDR3aa: CASSQGGLQRGKNIQYF

d_gene: TRBD1
abundance: few
v_gene: TRBV6-2/TRBV6-3
j_gene: TRBJ1-5
CDR3nt: TGTGCCAGCAGTGACCGGGACAGGGGAAATCAGCCCCAGCATTTT
CDR3aa: CASSDRDRGNQPQHF

d_gene: TRBD1
abundance: once
v_gene: TRBV5-1
j_gene: TRBJ1-1
CDR3nt: TGCGCCAGCAGCTATCAGGGGGCGGAGAACACTGAAGCTTTCTTT
CDR3aa: CASSYQGAENTEAFF

d_gene: .
abundance: .
v_gene: TRBV9
j_gene: TRBJ2-1
CDR3nt: TGTGCCAGCAGCGTGGGGCTAGCGAGCTCCTACAATGAGCAGTTCTTC
CDR3aa: CASSVGLASSYNEQFF

d_gene: TRBD2
abundance: .
v_gene: TRBV6-1
j_gene: TRBJ2-1
CDR3nt: TGTGCCAGCAGTGAAGTCCCAGCGGGAGACTACAATGAGCAGTTCTTC
CDR3aa: CASSEVPAGDYNEQFF

d_gene: .
abundance: once
v_gene: TRBV4-1
j_gene: TRBJ1-2
CDR3nt: TGCGCCAGCAGCCAAGATGAGAGGGAGGGCTATGGCTACACCTTC
CDR3aa: CASSQDEREGYGYTF

d_gene: .
abundance: .
v_gene: TRBV11-2
j_gene: TRBJ2-3
CDR3nt: TGTGCCAGCAGCCCCCAGTCGATTCTGTATTTT
CDR3aa: CASSPQSILYF

d_gene: .
abundance: .
v_gene: TRBV7-2
j_gene: TRBJ1-5
CDR3nt: TGTGCCAGCAGCAAGGGGGGTATCAATCAGCCCCAGCATTTT
CDR3aa: CASSKGGINQPQHF

d_gene: .
abundance: once
v_gene: TRBV11-2
j_gene: TRBJ2-7
CDR3nt: TGTGCCAGCAGCTTGGTGTTTGCCGAGCAGTACTTC
CDR3aa: CASSLVFAEQYF

d_gene: TRBD2
abundance: .
v_gene: TRBV10-3
j_gene: TRBJ2-1
CDR3nt: TGTGCCATCAGTGAGTCCTGGACTAGCAGTAATGAGCAGTTCTTC
CDR3aa: CAISESWTSSNEQFF

d_gene: .
abundance: .
v_gene: TRBV19
j_gene: TRBJ1-5
CDR3nt: TGTGCCAGTAGTATATATGTAGGTCAGCCCCAGCATTTT
CDR3aa: CASSIYVGQPQHF

d_gene: .
abundance: .
v_gene: TRBV4-2
j_gene: TRBJ1-5
CDR3nt: TGTGCCAGCAGCCAAGATTCCAAGGGTCAGCCCCAGCATTTT
CDR3aa: CASSQDSKGQPQHF